What follows are 25 T cell receptor beta chains derived from one specimen sequenced in a study of blood T cell repertoires in COVID-19. Sequenced by immunoSEQ multiplex PCR; TCRdb stores in-frame clones only, minus some. The sample consists of under 45,000 clones, 60% to 85% of them appearing once. Sequenced sample: peripheral blood. The receptors stem from a man aged 55-75 years with active COVID-19.

The chain couples TRBV19 to TRBJ2-1; D not certain. Germline V gives CDR1 LNHDA, CDR2 SQIVND (reference sequence). This CDR3 comprises 12 residues. V was trimmed by 3 bases and J by 9 bases, leaving 9 bases between them. The CDR3 bases are TGTGCCAGTAGTATTGGGCTTCGTGAGCAGTTCTTC. Its protein product is CASSIGLREQFF. Looking up the rest from reference TRBV19 and TRBJ2-1 gives the full variable domain: DGGITQSPKYLFRKEGQNVTLSCEQNLNHDAMYWYRQDPGQGLRLIYYSQIVNDFQKGDIAEGYSVSREKKESFPLTVTSAQKNPTAFYLCASSIGLREQFFGPGTRLTVL.

V usage is TRBV9 and J usage is TRBJ2-2, with 13 nucleotides matching TRBD2. V lost 3 bases and J lost 8; bases outside the gene matches: 4. Germline V gene data show CDR1 as SGDLS and CDR2 as YYNGEE. This CDR3 spans 15 amino acids. CDR3: CASSATSGGLGELFF. For the CDR3, the DNA is TGTGCCAGCAGCGCGACTAGCGGGGGGCTGGGGGAGCTGTTTTTT.

The V gene is TRBV9, the J gene TRBJ2-1; TRBD2 agrees at 11 bases. Germline loops: CDR1 SGDLS, CDR2 YYNGEE. V shed 0 bases, J shed 9 bases, and the junction held 5 bases outside the gene matches. CDR3 length equals 15 residues. This CDR3 is CASSVGPSGGPEQFF. Written as DNA, the CDR3 is TGTGCCAGCAGCGTAGGCCCTAGCGGGGGGCCTGAGCAGTTCTTC.

The chain joins TRBV3-1 (or the pseudogene TRBV3-2) to TRBJ1-2; D remains unclear. Trimming removed 1 base at V and 8 bases at J, with 11 bases between. The CDR3 extends over 13 amino acids. Germline CDR1 and CDR2: LGHDT and YNNKEL (reference sequence). The CDR3 spells CASSQGSGRGYTF. The CDR3 coding sequence is TGTGCCAGCAGCCAAGGTTCTGGGAGAGGCTACACCTTC.

The rearrangement uses TRBV11-3 and TRBJ2-3; D is undetermined. Per the germline V gene, CDR1 is SGHNT and CDR2 is YENEEA. The ends were cut back, 4 bases at V and 0 bases at J, with 20 bases in the middle. The CDR3 has 18 amino acids. The CDR3 DNA reads as TGTGCCAGCAGCTCTGGTGGTGGGTTGGGCCCCAGCACAGATACGCAGTATTTT. Encoded protein: CASSSGGGLGPSTDTQYF.

CDR3 nucleotides: TGTGCCAGCAGCTTAGATAGCATCCTAGCGGGGGGGAGCACAGATACGCAGTATTTT. Translation: CASSLDSILAGGSTDTQYF. V gene TRBV11-2 combines with J gene TRBJ2-3, with 12 bases identical to TRBD2. The length of the CDR3 is 19 residues. V was clipped by 0 bases and J by 0 bases; unmatched bases: 7. Germline V gene data show CDR1 as SGHAT and CDR2 as FQNNGV.

The V and J genes are TRBV4-1 and TRBJ1-1, with 9 bases that match TRBD1. The V gene end was trimmed by 3 bases and the J gene end by 4 bases; junction bases not matched to a gene: 3. The germline CDR1 and CDR2 sequences are MGHRA and YSYEKL. The CDR3 consists of 14 residues. In DNA form, the CDR3 reads TGCGCCAGCAGCCATACAGGGGGCGGCACTGAAGCTTTCTTT. It translates to CASSHTGGGTEAFF.

The gene calls are TRBV19 and TRBJ1-1; 8 bases line up with TRBD1. Trimming cost V 2 bases and J 6 bases; bases outside gene matches: 5. The CDR3 is 14 residues long. Germline-derived CDR1 and CDR2 are LNHDA and SQIVND (reference sequence). Here the CDR3 reads CASSIRQGAPEAFF. In DNA, the CDR3 is TGTGCCAGTAGTATACGCCAGGGGGCCCCTGAAGCTTTCTTT. Based on the CDR3 plus reference TRBV19 and TRBJ1-1, the full variable domain is DGGITQSPKYLFRKEGQNVTLSCEQNLNHDAMYWYRQDPGQGLRLIYYSQIVNDFQKGDIAEGYSVSREKKESFPLTVTSAQKNPTAFYLCASSIRQGAPEAFFGQGTRLTVV.

CDR3 sequence (DNA): TGTGCCAGCAGTTACGCTAGCGGGGCTGCAGGAGAGACCCAGTACTTC. This translates into CASSYASGAAGETQYF. The chain joins TRBV6-5 to TRBJ2-5, with 9 bases fitting TRBD2. Germline values: CDR1 MNHEY, CDR2 SVGAGI. This CDR3 contains 16 residues. Losses at the gene ends were 2 bases for V and 4 bases for J; bases not matched to a gene: 8.

The chain carries TRBV12-3 or TRBV12-4 and TRBJ1-5; 7 nucleotides align to TRBD1. The CDR3 length is 12 residues. J was trimmed by 11 bases and V by 4 bases; bases with no gene match: 5. The CDR3 DNA reads as TGTGCCAGCAGTTCCCTCAGGGGGGCCCAGCATTTT. Protein sequence: CASSSLRGAQHF.

The chain carries TRBV11-2 and TRBJ2-1; TRBD2 matches 14 bases. Looked up from germline, CDR1 is SGHAT and CDR2 is FQNNGV. The CDR3 covers 15 residues. J lost 9 bases, V lost 3 bases, and 4 bases had no gene match. CDR3 bases: TGTGCCAGCAGCTTGGGGACTAGCGGGAGAGCTGAGCAGTTCTTC. It specifies CASSLGTSGRAEQFF.

The chain couples TRBV2 to TRBJ1-1, with a tentative D call TRBD1 (6 bases). CDR3 length: 14 amino acids. Germline-derived CDR1 and CDR2 are SNHLY and FYNNEI. Deletions cut 11 bases from V and 1 base from J, with 17 bases between. CDR3: CAGDLGTTNTEAFF. The DNA for the CDR3 is TGTGCCGGAGACCTCGGGACAACGAACACTGAAGCTTTCTTT.

This clone was detected only a few times. CDR3 sequence reads: CASSLGLQGTYEQYF. The CDR3, as DNA: TGTGCCAGCAGCTTAGGTTTACAGGGGACCTACGAGCAGTACTTC. V and J are TRBV11-2 and TRBJ2-7, with 7 positions matching TRBD1. The CDR3 has 15 residues. Germline loops: CDR1 SGHAT, CDR2 FQNNGV. V was pared by 1 base and J by 2 bases, with 5 bases of the junction left unmatched. The full variable domain, in which reference TRBV11-2 and TRBJ2-7 provide the parts outside the CDR3, is EAGVAQSPRYKIIEKRQSVAFWCNPISGHATLYWYQQILGQGPKLLIQFQNNGVVDDSQLPKDRFSAERLKGVDSTLKIQPAKLEDSAVYLCASSLGLQGTYEQYFGPGTRLTVT.

The chain recombines TRBV5-6 with TRBJ2-5; TRBD1 aligns across 12 bases. The CDR3 runs 16 residues. Germline V gene lookup returns CDR1 SGHDT and CDR2 YYEEEE. J lost 4 bases, V lost 3 bases, and 7 bases had no gene match. The chain's CDR3 is CASSYQGTGGRETQYF. As DNA, the CDR3 is TGTGCCAGCAGCTACCAGGGGACAGGGGGCCGAGAGACCCAGTACTTC.

The V call is TRBV4-3, the J call TRBJ1-2, with 9 nucleotides matching TRBD1. The germline V gene encodes CDR1 LGHNA and CDR2 YSLEER. Trimming removed 2 bases from V and 2 bases from J; junction bases left unmatched: 12. The CDR3 runs 18 residues. CDR3: CASSQYATTGGSNYGYTF. For the CDR3, the DNA is TGCGCCAGCAGCCAATATGCGACTACAGGGGGCTCGAACTATGGCTACACCTTC.

This clone was detected only once. One junction end does not reproduce the germline sequence, and a read error may be involved. V gene TRBV7-7 combines with J gene TRBJ2-2; 10 nucleotides align to TRBD1. The CDR3 sequence is 15 residues long. The germline V gene encodes CDR1 SSHAT and CDR2 FNYEAQ (reference sequence). CDR3 loop: CASSRTGGISGELFF. The CDR3 DNA is TGTGCTAGCAGCCGGACAGGGGGTATTTCCGGGGAGCTGTTTTTT. The entire variable domain, with the rest obtained from reference TRBV7-7 and TRBJ2-2, is as follows: GAGVSQSPRYKVTKRGQDVTLRCDPISSHATLYWYQQALGQGPEFLTYFNYEAQPDKSGLPSDRFSAERPEGSISTLTIQRTEQRDSAMYRCASSRTGGISGELFFGEGSRLTVL.

This clone was seen a handful of times. The chain has TRBV27 and TRBJ1-5; D gene uncertain. This CDR3 is built from 16 residues. Germline CDR1 is MNHEY and CDR2 is SMNVEV (reference sequence). The ends were cut back, 4 bases at V and 0 bases at J, with 13 bases in the middle. Here the CDR3 reads CASSSWTDNSNQPQHF. The CDR3 region has the DNA TGTGCCAGCAGTTCCTGGACTGACAATAGCAATCAGCCCCAGCATTTT.

The rearrangement uses TRBV23-1 and TRBJ1-2; no firm D call. TRBV23-1 has ORF status, its function being uncertain. The CDR3 extends over 12 amino acids. DNA of the CDR3: TGCGCACCCCTTTCGGGGAACTATGGCTACACCTTC. It yields the protein CAPLSGNYGYTF.

The chain recombines TRBV2 with TRBJ1-2; 9 bases align to TRBD1. J was trimmed by 8 bases and V by 7 bases; bases with no gene match: 8. The CDR3 contains 13 residues. Looked up from germline, CDR1 is SNHLY and CDR2 is FYNNEI. The CDR3 loop is CASNLQGAEGYTF. In nucleotides, the CDR3 is TGTGCCAGCAATCTACAGGGGGCGGAGGGCTACACCTTC.

The rearrangement links TRBV14 to TRBJ1-1, with D possibly being TRBD1 (6 bases). Germline V gene lookup returns CDR1 SGHDN and CDR2 FVKESK. With 7 bases removed from V and 2 bases from J, the gap between germline ends came to 11 bases. CDR3 length equals 13 residues. The CDR3 region is CASKDRLNTEAFF. For the CDR3, the DNA is TGTGCCAGCAAGGACAGATTAAACACTGAAGCTTTCTTT.

CDR3 bases: TGTGCCAGCAGCTTAGCGGAGGTGCCTGGGGCAGATACGCAGTATTTT. Residues: CASSLAEVPGADTQYF. The chain joins TRBV11-3 to TRBJ2-3, with TRBD2 as a possible D gene (5 bases). The CDR3 extends over 16 amino acids. Germline V gene sequence: CDR1 SGHNT, CDR2 YENEEA. With 1 base removed from V and 4 bases from J, the gap between germline ends came to 15 bases.

This chain uses TRBV27 with TRBJ2-1; a weak D match, TRBD2 (6 bases). The germline gives CDR1 MNHEY, CDR2 SMNVEV (reference sequence). CDR3 length equals 15 residues. The germline V and J ends were trimmed by 4 bases and 3 bases, with 13 bases remaining between them. The CDR3 region is CASSYTSLNYNEQFF. The DNA of the CDR3 is TGTGCCAGCAGTTATACTAGCCTTAACTACAATGAGCAGTTCTTC.

The V call is TRBV5-1, the J call TRBJ1-3, with 9 bases fitting TRBD1. Germline V gene lookup returns CDR1 SGHRS and CDR2 YFSETQ. Trimming at V came to 0 bases and at J to 4 bases, leaving 14 bases not matched to a gene. There are 19 residues in the CDR3. The CDR3 sequence: CASSLALDFTGGPGNTIYF. The CDR3, as DNA: TGCGCCAGCAGCTTGGCCCTCGATTTTACAGGGGGCCCAGGAAACACCATATATTTT.

This clone was picked up a small number of times. V is TRBV18 and J is TRBJ1-1; TRBD1 matches 9 bases. After removal of 1 base from V and 5 bases from J, the junction contained 5 bases not matched to a gene. Germline V gene data show CDR1 as KGHSH and CDR2 as LQKENI. The CDR3 consists of 15 residues. The CDR3 nucleotides are TGTGCCAGCTCACCACAACAGGGGGCAGGAACTGAAGCTTTCTTT. It encodes CASSPQQGAGTEAFF.

The chain is built from TRBV30 and TRBJ1-2, with D possibly being TRBD1 (5 bases). The CDR3 extends over 15 amino acids. V was trimmed by 0 bases and J by 8 bases, leaving 19 bases between them. CDR1 and CDR2 (germline): GTSNPN, SVGIG (reference sequence). The chain's CDR3 is CAWSVRAGHPSGYTF. The CDR3 DNA sequence: TGTGCCTGGAGTGTACGTGCGGGGCACCCTTCGGGCTACACCTTC. The full variable domain, with the rest looked up from reference TRBV30 and TRBJ1-2, is SQTIHQWPATLVQPVGSPLSLECTVEGTSNPNLYWYRQAAGRGLQLLFYSVGIGQISSEVPQNLSASRPQDRQFILSSKKLLLSDSGFYLCAWSVRAGHPSGYTFGSGTRLTVV.